Presented here are 26 T cell receptor beta chains from one specimen sequenced in a study of CD8+ T cells in alopecia areata. The authors extracted RNA and reverse transcribed it into cDNA as the sequencing template. Measured with immunoSEQ multiplex PCR; TCRdb has only the in-frame clones, and not every one. In the table there are fewer than 350,000 clones, about 62% of which are singletons. Described treatment: oral pan-JAK inhibitor, 5-10 mg twice daily. Sequences were derived from CD4+ T cells sorted from blood, sampled at week 24, from a patient treated with tofacitinib. These receptor sequences come from a human donor with alopecia areata.

The genes are TRBV30 and TRBJ1-1; D possibly corresponds to TRBD1 (6 bases). The V gene lost 5 bases and the J gene lost 2 bases, with 9 bases spanning the gap. CDR3 length equals 12 residues. Germline values: CDR1 GTSNPN, CDR2 SVGIG (reference sequence). CDR3 sequence: CAWRQENTEAFF. Written as DNA, the CDR3 is TGTGCCTGGCGACAGGAAAACACTGAAGCTTTCTTT.

V is TRBV7-2 and J is TRBJ1-2; D gene ambiguous. Germline CDR1 is SGHTA and CDR2 is FQGNSA. The V gene lost 5 bases and the J gene lost 8 bases, with 15 bases spanning the gap. The CDR3 has 13 residues. The CDR3 region is CASSPYFGKGYTF. The CDR3 DNA is TGTGCCAGCAGCCCCTATTTTGGGAAGGGCTACACCTTC.

This clone was counted between two and nine times. The rearrangement links TRBV5-6 to TRBJ2-1; 11 bases fit TRBD2. The germline V gene has CDR1 SGHDT and CDR2 YYEEEE. The CDR3 sequence is 18 residues long. The ends lost 5 bases at V and 4 bases at J; junction bases unmatched: 14. The chain's CDR3 is CASSSTRSGGASYNEQFF. The CDR3 DNA sequence: TGTGCCAGCAGTTCCACCCGTAGCGGGGGGGCTTCATACAATGAGCAGTTCTTC.

About this clone itself: Additional DNA sequences in this sample encode the identical CDR3. CDR3 protein: CASSYSTEKLFF. DNA of the CDR3: TGTGCCAGCAGTTACTCGACAGAAAAACTGTTTTTT. The chain joins TRBV6-6 to TRBJ1-4; no reliable D call. Germline CDR1 and CDR2: MNHNY and SVGAGI (reference sequence). V lost 0 bases, J lost 8 bases, and 4 bases lay in between. The CDR3 is made up of 12 amino acids.

This rearrangement joins TRBV10-3 to TRBJ1-2; D remains ambiguous. CDR3 length: 15 amino acids. Deletions cut 6 bases from V and 8 bases from J, with 22 bases between. Germline CDR1 ENHRY, CDR2 SYGVKD. CDR3 region: CAISVDSGPRSGYTF. Here the CDR3 DNA reads TGTGCCATCAGCGTGGACTCCGGGCCACGATCCGGCTACACCTTC.

This clone has more than one count but fewer than ten. V gene TRBV2 combines with J gene TRBJ1-5; 8 bases align to TRBD1. J gave up 2 bases and V 5 bases, and 5 bases lay outside the gene matches. CDR3 length: 15 amino acids. The V gene's germline CDR1 is SNHLY and CDR2 FYNNEI. The CDR3 coding sequence is TGTGCCAGCAGTCCCGACAGGGGAGGCAATCAGCCCCAGCATTTT. Its protein is CASSPDRGGNQPQHF. Combining the CDR3 with reference TRBV2 and TRBJ1-5 gives the whole variable domain EPEVTQTPSHQVTQMGQEVILRCVPISNHLYFYWYRQILGQKVEFLVSFYNNEISEKSEIFDDQFSVERPDGSNFTLKIRSTKLEDSAMYFCASSPDRGGNQPQHFGDGTRLSIL.

DNA for the CDR3: TGTGCCAGCAGCGTCAGCGGGTTTCAAGAGACCCAGTACTTC. This gives the protein CASSVSGFQETQYF. V gene TRBV9 combines with J gene TRBJ2-5; tentative D call: TRBD2 (6 bases). This CDR3 is 14 amino acids long. CDR1 is SGDLS, CDR2 YYNGEE, per germline. V was pared by 2 bases and J by 2 bases, with 10 bases between.

V gene TRBV4-1 combines with J gene TRBJ2-3; D gene ambiguous. The germline V and J ends were trimmed by 4 bases and 1 base, with 12 bases remaining between them. This CDR3 contains 15 residues. CDR1 is MGHRA and CDR2 is YSYEKL in the germline V gene. CDR3 nucleotide sequence: TGCGCCAGCAGCCTCCCGCAGGTCGGCACAGATACGCAGTATTTT. It translates to CASSLPQVGTDTQYF.

The chain is built from TRBV7-8 and TRBJ1-6; 8 bases line up with TRBD1. Looked up from germline, CDR1 is SGHVS and CDR2 is FQNEAQ. The junction had 12 bases not matched to a gene; V was cut back by 6 bases and J by 5 bases. The CDR3 contains 17 residues. The CDR3 DNA reads as TGTGCCAGCAGGCTACTTGGGCGGGACAGGAATAATTCACCCCTCCACTTT. Encoded protein: CASRLLGRDRNNSPLHF. Variable domain in full (rest from reference TRBV7-8 and TRBJ1-6): GAGVSQSPRYKVAKRGQDVALRCDPISGHVSLFWYQQALGQGPEFLTYFQNEAQLDKSGLPSDRFFAERPEGSVSTLKIQRTQQEDSAVYLCASRLLGRDRNNSPLHFGNGTRLTVT.

The J gene is TRBJ1-3, the V gene TRBV7-2; D perhaps matches TRBD1 (5 bases). V lost 0 bases, J lost 4 bases, and 13 bases lay in between. Germline V gives CDR1 SGHTA, CDR2 FQGNSA. This CDR3 comprises 16 residues. The CDR3 nucleotides are TGTGCCAGCAGCTTAGCGAGGGGCGCCCTCGGAAACACCATATATTTT. Its protein is CASSLARGALGNTIYF.

The chain joins TRBV29-1 to TRBJ2-5, with TRBD1 as a possible D gene (5 bases). The germline gives CDR1 SQVTM, CDR2 ANQGSEA. The CDR3 consists of 17 residues. Trimming stripped 5 bases from V and 2 bases from J, with 24 bases between. The CDR3 protein is CSVSKSRQYGQQETQYF. In DNA, the CDR3 is TGCAGCGTTTCAAAGTCCAGACAGTACGGCCAACAAGAGACCCAGTACTTC.

This clone was counted only a few times. V gene TRBV5-1 combines with J gene TRBJ1-1; TRBD1 matches at 7 bases. J gave up 1 base and V 6 bases, and 6 bases lay outside the gene matches. This CDR3 spans 14 amino acids. The germline V gene encodes CDR1 SGHRS and CDR2 YFSETQ. In nucleotides, the CDR3 is TGCGCCAGCAACAAGGACAGGTCGAACACTGAAGCTTTCTTT. This gives the protein CASNKDRSNTEAFF.

The chain carries TRBV10-3 and TRBJ2-7; maybe TRBD1 (5 bases). Trimming took 8 bases from V and 9 from J, leaving 14 bases between them. The length of the CDR3 is 11 residues. Germline lookup yields CDR1 ENHRY and CDR2 SYGVKD. CDR3 residues: CAIGAGTRQYF. CDR3 sequence (DNA): TGTGCCATCGGGGCCGGAACGCGGCAGTACTTC.

The J gene is TRBJ1-2, the V gene TRBV29-1; 8 nucleotides line up with TRBD1. The CDR3 covers 15 residues. V lost 4 bases to trimming and J lost 7 bases; unmatched junction nucleotides: 14. CDR1 and CDR2 from the germline V gene are SQVTM and ANQGSEA. CDR3 nucleotide sequence: TGCAGCGTTGGCCGGGACAGGCCCTCGTTTGCTGGCTACACCTTC. Its translation: CSVGRDRPSFAGYTF.

Many counts were recorded for this clone. This chain connects TRBV23-1 to TRBJ2-5, with TRBD2 identical over 11 bases. TRBV23-1 belongs to the ORF category, with a function that is uncertain. Germline trimming cut 3 bases from V and 2 bases from J; bases unmatched to any gene: 20. This CDR3 has 21 residues. For the CDR3, the DNA is TGCGCCAGCAGTCACCCCCAAGCTCGGGTCGGGGGACTAGCGGAACAAGAGACCCAGTACTTC. Protein product: CASSHPQARVGGLAEQETQYF.

The J gene is TRBJ1-5, the V gene TRBV30; perhaps TRBD1 as D (5 bases). This CDR3 region has 15 residues. V was trimmed by 2 bases and J by 4 bases, leaving 15 bases between them. CDR1 and CDR2 (germline): GTSNPN, SVGIG (reference sequence). The CDR3 region has the DNA TGTGCCTGGAGTCTTGGAGGGCAGGGTAATCAGCCCCAGCATTTT. It encodes CAWSLGGQGNQPQHF.

This clone occurred a few times. The chain joins TRBV28 to TRBJ1-4, with D perhaps matching TRBD1 (6 bases). Trimming took 7 bases from V and 10 from J, leaving 10 bases between them. The CDR3 contains 11 residues. The germline gives CDR1 MDHEN, CDR2 SYDVKM. CDR3: CASTKGGKLFF. As DNA, the CDR3 is TGTGCCAGCACCAAGGGGGGAAAACTGTTTTTT.

In its sample, this clone was seen a few times. V is TRBV29-1 and J is TRBJ1-1, with 8 bases fitting TRBD1. V gave up 6 bases and J gave up 0 bases; unmatched junction bases: 9. Germline-derived CDR1 and CDR2 are SQVTM and ANQGSEA. The CDR3 is made up of 15 amino acids. The CDR3 reads CSVLGQGGMNTEAFF. The CDR3 nucleotides are TGCAGCGTCCTCGGACAGGGTGGGATGAACACTGAAGCTTTCTTT. The full variable domain, with the rest looked up from reference TRBV29-1 and TRBJ1-1, is SAVISQKPSRDICQRGTSLTIQCQVDSQVTMMFWYRQQPGQSLTLIATANQGSEATYESGFVIDKFPISRPNLTFSTLTVSNMSPEDSSIYLCSVLGQGGMNTEAFFGQGTRLTVV.

The gene calls are TRBV30 and TRBJ1-2; no firm D call. In germline, CDR1 is GTSNPN, CDR2 SVGIG (reference sequence). There are 13 residues in the CDR3. V lost 3 bases, J lost 0 bases, and 8 bases lay in between. CDR3 amino acids: CAWSPMANYGYTF. Here the CDR3 DNA reads TGTGCCTGGAGCCCGATGGCTAACTATGGCTACACCTTC.

The chain combines TRBV7-2 with TRBJ2-2; D is possibly TRBD1 or TRBD2 (5 bases each). The CDR3 contains 15 residues. V dropped 4 bases and J dropped 0 bases, with 9 bases sitting between them. Germline CDR1 SGHTA, CDR2 FQGNSA. The CDR3 region is CASSSKGPNTGELFF. Written as DNA, the CDR3 is TGTGCCAGCAGCTCCAAGGGACCGAACACCGGGGAGCTGTTTTTT.

The gene calls are TRBV10-2 and TRBJ1-6, with TRBD1 as a possible D gene (5 bases). Trimming left V 3 bases short and J 7 bases short, with 10 bases between. Per germline, CDR1 WSHSY and CDR2 SAAADI. The CDR3 length is 14 residues. CDR3 bases: TGCGCCAGCAGTGACAGGGTTAAGAATTCACCCCTCCACTTT. Amino acids: CASSDRVKNSPLHF.

V and J are TRBV5-6 and TRBJ2-5; D tentatively reads TRBD1 or TRBD2 (5 bases each). Germline CDR1 reads SGHDT; CDR2 reads YYEEEE. V dropped 1 base and J dropped 3 bases, with 13 bases sitting between them. This CDR3 is 15 amino acids long. Here the CDR3 DNA reads TGTGCCAGCAGCTTGTTTTGGGGGACGGAAGAGACCCAGTACTTC. As protein: CASSLFWGTEETQYF.

J is TRBJ1-6 and V is TRBV25-1; D is undetermined. V was cut by 2 bases and J by 18 bases, with 11 bases left in between. This CDR3 is 11 amino acids long. CDR1 MGHDK and CDR2 SYGVNS come from the germline V gene. The CDR3 coding sequence is TGTGCCAGCAGTGAAGTGGGAGATTACCACTTT. Translating it yields CASSEVGDYHF.

This chain connects TRBV6-6 to TRBJ2-7; D is unresolved. CDR1 is MNHNY and CDR2 is SVGAGI in the germline V gene (reference sequence). Trimming stripped 0 bases from V and 3 bases from J, with 3 bases between. This CDR3 spans 12 amino acids. CDR3 nucleotide sequence: TGTGCCAGCAGTTACTCCAACTACGAGCAGTACTTC. It encodes CASSYSNYEQYF.

This clone appeared a few times. V gene TRBV4-1 combines with J gene TRBJ1-3, with D perhaps TRBD1 (5 bases). The CDR3 has 14 residues. Trimming removed 0 bases from V and 2 bases from J, with 5 bases in between. Per germline, CDR1 MGHRA and CDR2 YSYEKL. CDR3 region: CASSQEQAGNTIYF. The CDR3 DNA follows: TGCGCCAGCAGCCAAGAACAGGCTGGAAACACCATATATTTT.

This clone appeared a few times. In the same sample, other DNA sequences code for this CDR3. The chain couples TRBV29-1 to TRBJ2-5; 7 bases are shared with TRBD1. The CDR3 consists of 12 residues. The J segment lost 3 bases and the V segment lost 6 bases, leaving 4 bases of the junction unmatched. Germline loops: CDR1 SQVTM, CDR2 ANQGSEA. CDR3 DNA sequence: TGCAGCGTCGGTACAGGGGAAGAGACCCAGTACTTC. Translating it yields CSVGTGEETQYF.